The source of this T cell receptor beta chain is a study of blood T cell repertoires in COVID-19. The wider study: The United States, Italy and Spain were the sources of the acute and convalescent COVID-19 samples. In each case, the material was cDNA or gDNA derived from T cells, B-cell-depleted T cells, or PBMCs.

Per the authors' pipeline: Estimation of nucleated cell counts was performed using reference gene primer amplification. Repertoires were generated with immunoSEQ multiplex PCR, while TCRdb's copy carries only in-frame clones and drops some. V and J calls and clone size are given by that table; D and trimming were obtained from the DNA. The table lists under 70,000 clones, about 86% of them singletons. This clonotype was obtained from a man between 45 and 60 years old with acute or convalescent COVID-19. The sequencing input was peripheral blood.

CDR3 DNA sequence: TGTGCCAGCAGCTTACAGGATTTATTGACTGAAGCTTTCTTT. This codes for CASSLQDLLTEAFF. V usage is TRBV5-6 and J usage is TRBJ1-1; D might be TRBD1 (5 bases). CDR1 is SGHDT and CDR2 is YYEEEE in the germline V gene. V dropped 2 bases and J dropped 5 bases, with 13 bases sitting between them. The CDR3 loop spans 14 amino acids.